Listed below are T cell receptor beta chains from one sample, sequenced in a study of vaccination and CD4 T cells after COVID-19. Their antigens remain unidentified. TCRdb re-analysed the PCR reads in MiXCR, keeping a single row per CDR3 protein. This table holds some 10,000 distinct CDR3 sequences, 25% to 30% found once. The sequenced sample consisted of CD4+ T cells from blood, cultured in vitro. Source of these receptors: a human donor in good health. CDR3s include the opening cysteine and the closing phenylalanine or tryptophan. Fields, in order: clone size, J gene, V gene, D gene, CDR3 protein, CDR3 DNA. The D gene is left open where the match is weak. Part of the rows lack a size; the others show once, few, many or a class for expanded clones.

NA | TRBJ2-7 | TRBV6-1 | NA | CASSEVWDGYEQYF | TGTGCCAGCAGTGAAGTTTGGGACGGCTACGAGCAGTACTTC
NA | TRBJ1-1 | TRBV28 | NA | CASRAVGQWNTEAFF | TGTGCCAGCAGGGCGGTGGGTCAGTGGAACACTGAAGCTTTCTTT
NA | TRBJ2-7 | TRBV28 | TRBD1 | CASSLFAQGAYEQYF | TGTGCCAGCAGTTTATTCGCACAGGGGGCCTACGAGCAGTACTTC
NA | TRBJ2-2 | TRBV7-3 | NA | CASSLQGLNTGELFF | TGTGCCAGCAGCTTACAAGGACTGAACACCGGGGAGCTGTTTTTT
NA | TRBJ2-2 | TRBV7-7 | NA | CASSLNRMGAGELFF | TGTGCTAGCAGCCTAAATAGGATGGGAGCTGGGGAGCTGTTTTTT
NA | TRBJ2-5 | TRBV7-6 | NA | CASSDLQETQYF | TGTGCCAGCAGCGACCTCCAAGAGACCCAGTACTTC
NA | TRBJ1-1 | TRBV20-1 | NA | CSAHEQGLLGTEAFF | TGCAGTGCGCATGAACAGGGTCTTTTGGGCACTGAAGCTTTCTTT
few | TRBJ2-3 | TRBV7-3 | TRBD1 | CASSLMAGGYSTDTQYF | TGTGCCAGCAGCTTAATGGCAGGGGGATACTCCACAGATACGCAGTATTTT
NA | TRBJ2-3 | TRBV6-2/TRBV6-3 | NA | CASSYRTRAGPRANTDTQYF | TGTGCCAGCAGTTATCGGACTCGGGCGGGCCCCCGAGCGAACACAGATACGCAGTATTTT
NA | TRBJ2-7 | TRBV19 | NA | CASSIGTRYEQYF | TGTGCCAGTAGTATAGGAACTCGGTACGAGCAGTACTTC
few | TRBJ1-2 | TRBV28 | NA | CASTTPGQNINYGYTF | TGTGCCAGCACCACCCCCGGACAGAACATTAACTATGGCTACACCTTC
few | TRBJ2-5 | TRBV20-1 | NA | CSGAGHNVETQYF | TGCAGTGGGGCGGGACATAATGTAGAGACCCAGTACTTC
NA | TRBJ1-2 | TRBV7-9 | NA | CASSLGVYGYTF | TGTGCCAGCAGCTTGGGGGTCTATGGCTACACCTTC
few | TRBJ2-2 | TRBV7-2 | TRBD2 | CASSLRLAAAGELFF | TGTGCCAGCAGCTTAAGACTAGCGGCGGCCGGGGAGCTGTTTTTT
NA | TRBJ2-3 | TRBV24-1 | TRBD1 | CATSWGQNTDTQYF | TGTGCCACCAGTTGGGGACAGAACACAGATACGCAGTATTTT
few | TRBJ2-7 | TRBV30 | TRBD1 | CAWSPGQGIVYEQYF | TGTGCCTGGAGTCCCGGACAGGGAATCGTCTACGAGCAGTACTTC
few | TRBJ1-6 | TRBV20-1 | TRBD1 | CSARRDRGGDSPLHF | TGCAGTGCTAGACGTGACAGGGGAGGAGATTCACCCCTCCACTTT
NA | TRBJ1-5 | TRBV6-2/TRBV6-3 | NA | CASRSQTYSNQPQHF | TGTGCCAGCAGATCACAGACCTATAGCAATCAGCCCCAGCATTTT
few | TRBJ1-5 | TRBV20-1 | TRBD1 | CSATQGGGQPQHF | TGCAGTGCTACCCAGGGGGGTGGCCAGCCCCAGCATTTT
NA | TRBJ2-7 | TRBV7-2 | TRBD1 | CASSSPRTGVYEQYF | TGTGCCAGCAGCTCCCCCCGGACAGGAGTCTACGAGCAGTACTTC
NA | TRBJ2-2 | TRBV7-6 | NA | CASSLVGRGADTGELFF | TGTGCCAGCAGCTTAGTGGGCAGAGGGGCTGACACCGGGGAGCTGTTTTTT
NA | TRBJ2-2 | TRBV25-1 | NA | CASSRLTGGELFF | TGTGCCAGCAGTCGACTAACGGGCGGGGAGCTGTTTTTT
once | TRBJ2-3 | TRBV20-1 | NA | CSARDFKGGTGLRTDTQYF | TGCAGTGCTAGAGATTTTAAAGGTGGGACGGGACTGCGCACAGATACGCAGTATTTT
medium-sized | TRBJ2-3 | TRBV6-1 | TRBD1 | CASSEGGTGADTQYF | TGTGCCAGCAGTGAAGGGGGGACAGGGGCAGATACGCAGTATTTT
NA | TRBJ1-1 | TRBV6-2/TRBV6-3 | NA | CAISYSSGTPNTEAFF | TGTGCCATCAGTTATAGTTCCGGGACGCCGAACACTGAAGCTTTCTTT
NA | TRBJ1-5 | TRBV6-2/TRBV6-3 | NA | CASSYSTGNSAQHF | TGTGCCAGCAGTTACTCTACAGGGAACTCAGCCCAGCATTTT
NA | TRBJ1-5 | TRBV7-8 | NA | CASSPWESNQPQHF | TGTGCCAGCAGCCCATGGGAATCCAATCAGCCCCAGCATTTT
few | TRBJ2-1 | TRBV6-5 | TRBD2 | CASSSVAGGPYNEQFF | TGTGCCAGCAGTTCCGTAGCGGGAGGACCCTACAATGAGCAGTTCTTC
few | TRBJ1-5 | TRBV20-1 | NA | CSASSPGNQPQHF | TGCAGTGCTAGTAGCCCCGGCAATCAGCCCCAGCATTTT
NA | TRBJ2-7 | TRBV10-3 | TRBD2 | CAIRGSGSSYEQYF | TGTGCCATCAGGGGTAGCGGGAGTTCTTACGAGCAGTACTTC
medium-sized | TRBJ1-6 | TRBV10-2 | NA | CASSDTRGGDSPLHF | TGCGCCAGCAGTGATACGCGGGGGGGGGATTCACCCCTCCACTTT
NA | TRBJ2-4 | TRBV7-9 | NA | CASSLGPGAPNIQYF | TGTGCCAGCAGCTTAGGGCCAGGGGCCCCAAACATTCAGTACTTC
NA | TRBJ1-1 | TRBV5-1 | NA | CASRSDPLNTEAFF | TGCGCCAGCAGGTCGGACCCCTTGAACACTGAGGCTTTCTTT
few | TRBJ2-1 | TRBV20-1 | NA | CSARKPNRGGYNEQFF | TGCAGTGCTAGAAAACCAAACAGGGGAGGTTACAATGAGCAGTTCTTC